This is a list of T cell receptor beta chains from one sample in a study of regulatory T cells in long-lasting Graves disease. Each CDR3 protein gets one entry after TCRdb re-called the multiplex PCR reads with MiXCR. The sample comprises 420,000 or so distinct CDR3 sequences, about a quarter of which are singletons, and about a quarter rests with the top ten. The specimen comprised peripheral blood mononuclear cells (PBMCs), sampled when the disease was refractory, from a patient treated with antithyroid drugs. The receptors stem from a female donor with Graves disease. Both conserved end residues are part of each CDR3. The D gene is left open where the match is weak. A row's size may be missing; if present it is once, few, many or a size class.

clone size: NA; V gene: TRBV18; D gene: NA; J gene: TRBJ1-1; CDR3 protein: CASSPLGRVDTEAFF; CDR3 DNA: TGTGCCAGCTCACCTCTGGGCAGGGTGGACACTGAAGCTTTCTTT
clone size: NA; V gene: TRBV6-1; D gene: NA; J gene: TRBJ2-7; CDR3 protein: CASRRGTYEQYF; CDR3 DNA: TGTGCCAGCAGGAGGGGAACCTACGAGCAGTACTTC
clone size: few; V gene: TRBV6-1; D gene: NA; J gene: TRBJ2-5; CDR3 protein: CASSPQGLGGETQYF; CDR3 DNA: TGTGCCAGCAGCCCTCAGGGCCTAGGAGGAGAGACCCAGTACTTC
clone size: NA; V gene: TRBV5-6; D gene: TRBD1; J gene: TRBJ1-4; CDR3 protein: CASSLTNRQGGNEKLFF; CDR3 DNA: TGTGCCAGCAGCTTGACCAACCGACAGGGCGGTAATGAAAAACTGTTTTTT
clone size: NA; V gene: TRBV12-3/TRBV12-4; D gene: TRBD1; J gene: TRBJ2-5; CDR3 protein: CASSTLPPGGGGTQYF; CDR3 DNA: TGTGCCAGCAGTACATTACCCCCAGGGGGTGGTGGGACCCAGTACTTC
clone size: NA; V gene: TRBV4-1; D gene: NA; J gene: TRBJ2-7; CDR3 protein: CASSHAGTLNLEQYF; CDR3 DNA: TGCGCCAGCAGCCATGCCGGGACTCTGAACCTCGAGCAGTACTTC
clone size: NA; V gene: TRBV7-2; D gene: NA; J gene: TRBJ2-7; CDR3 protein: CASSLSGIGSYEQYF; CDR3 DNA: TGTGCCAGCAGCTTATCAGGGATTGGTTCCTACGAGCAGTACTTC
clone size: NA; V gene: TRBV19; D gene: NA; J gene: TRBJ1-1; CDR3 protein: CASRIGVRGAEAFF; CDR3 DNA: TGTGCCAGCCGGATTGGGGTGAGGGGCGCCGAAGCTTTCTTT
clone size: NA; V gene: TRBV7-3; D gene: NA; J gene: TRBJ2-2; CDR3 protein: CASSRRAGGELFF; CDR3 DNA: TGTGCCAGCAGTCGCCGGGCGGGCGGGGAGCTGTTTTTT
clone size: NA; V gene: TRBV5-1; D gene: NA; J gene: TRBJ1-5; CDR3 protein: CASSLGDSRNQPQHF; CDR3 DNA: TGCGCCAGCAGCTTGGGTGACAGCCGCAATCAGCCCCAGCATTTT
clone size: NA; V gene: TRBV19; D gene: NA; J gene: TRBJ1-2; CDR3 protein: CASSSPRAGVGYGYTF; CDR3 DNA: TGTGCCAGTAGTTCCCCTCGGGCAGGGGTCGGCTATGGCTACACCTTC
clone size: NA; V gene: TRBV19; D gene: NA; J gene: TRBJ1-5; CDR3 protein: CASSIATVDSNQPQHF; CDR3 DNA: TGTGCCAGTAGTATAGCCACAGTGGATAGCAATCAGCCCCAGCATTTT
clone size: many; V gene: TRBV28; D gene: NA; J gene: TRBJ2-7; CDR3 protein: CASTPSWGRDSPEQYF; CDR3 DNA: TGTGCCAGCACCCCCTCCTGGGGACGAGACTCCCCCGAGCAGTACTTC
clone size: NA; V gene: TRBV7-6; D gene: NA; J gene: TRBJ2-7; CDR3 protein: CASSLVDRLHEQYF; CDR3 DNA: TGTGCCAGCAGCTTAGTGGATAGACTCCACGAGCAGTACTTC
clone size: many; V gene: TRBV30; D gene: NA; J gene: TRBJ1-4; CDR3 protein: CAWSAGGDEKLFF; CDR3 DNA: TGTGCCTGGAGTGCGGGGGGAGATGAAAAACTGTTTTTT
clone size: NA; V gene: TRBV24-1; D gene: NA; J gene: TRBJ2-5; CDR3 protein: CATSDYFQETQYF; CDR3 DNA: TGTGCCACCAGTGATTACTTCCAAGAGACCCAGTACTTC
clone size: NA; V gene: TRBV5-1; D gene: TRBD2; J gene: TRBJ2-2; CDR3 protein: CASSEVAGVPGELFF; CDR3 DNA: TGCGCCAGCAGTGAGGTAGCGGGAGTCCCCGGGGAGCTGTTTTTT
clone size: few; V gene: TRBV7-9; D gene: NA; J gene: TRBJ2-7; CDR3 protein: CASSLGGGAGLATYEQYF; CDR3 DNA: TGTGCCAGCAGCTTAGGGGGGGGCGCAGGCCTAGCGACCTACGAGCAGTACTTC
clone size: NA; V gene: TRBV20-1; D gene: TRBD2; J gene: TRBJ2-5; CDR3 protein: CSARDFGGRGETQYF; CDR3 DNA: TGCAGTGCTAGAGATTTCGGCGGGAGAGGAGAGACCCAGTACTTC
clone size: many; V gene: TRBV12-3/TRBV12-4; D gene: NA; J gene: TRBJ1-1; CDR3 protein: CASSLTTTMGAFF; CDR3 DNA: TGTGCCAGCAGTCTAACGACTACCATGGGAGCTTTCTTT
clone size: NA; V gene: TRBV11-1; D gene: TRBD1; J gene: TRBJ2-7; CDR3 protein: CASSDRQGAYEQYF; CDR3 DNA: TGTGCCAGCAGCGACCGACAGGGGGCCTACGAGCAGTACTTC
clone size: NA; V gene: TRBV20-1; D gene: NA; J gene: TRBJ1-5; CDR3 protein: CSARVHGGSGNQPQHF; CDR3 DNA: TGCAGTGCTAGAGTTCACGGGGGGTCGGGCAATCAGCCCCAGCATTTT
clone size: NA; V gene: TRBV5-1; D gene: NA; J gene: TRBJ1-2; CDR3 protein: CASKFRDTNYGYTF; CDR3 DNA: TGCGCCAGCAAGTTCCGGGACACCAACTATGGCTACACCTTC
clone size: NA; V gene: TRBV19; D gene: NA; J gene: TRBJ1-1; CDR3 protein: CASSTSVNTEAFF; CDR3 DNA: TGTGCCAGTAGCACATCAGTGAACACTGAAGCTTTCTTT
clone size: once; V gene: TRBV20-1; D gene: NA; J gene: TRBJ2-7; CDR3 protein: CSARGPSGYEQYF; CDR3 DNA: TGCAGTGCTAGAGGCCCGTCAGGCTACGAGCAGTACTTC
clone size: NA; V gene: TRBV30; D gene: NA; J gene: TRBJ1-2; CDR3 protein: CAWNPGASGGYTF; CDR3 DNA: TGTGCCTGGAACCCAGGGGCTTCGGGGGGCTACACCTTC
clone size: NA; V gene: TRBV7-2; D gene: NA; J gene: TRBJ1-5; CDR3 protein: CASSPEGRGLGQPQHF; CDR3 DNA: TGTGCCAGCAGCCCAGAGGGCAGGGGACTAGGTCAGCCCCAGCATTTT
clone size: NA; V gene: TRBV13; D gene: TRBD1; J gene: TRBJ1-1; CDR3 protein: CASSLAQGGENTEAFF; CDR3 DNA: TGTGCCAGCAGCTTAGCCCAAGGGGGCGAGAACACTGAAGCTTTCTTT
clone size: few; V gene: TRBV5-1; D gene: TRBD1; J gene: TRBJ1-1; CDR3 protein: CASSLGQGGMNTEAFF; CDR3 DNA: TGCGCCAGCAGCTTGGGACAGGGTGGCATGAACACTGAAGCTTTCTTT
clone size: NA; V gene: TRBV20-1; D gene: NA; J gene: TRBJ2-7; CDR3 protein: CSARDSRDTLEQYF; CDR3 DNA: TGCAGTGCTAGAGACTCCAGGGACACCCTTGAGCAGTACTTC
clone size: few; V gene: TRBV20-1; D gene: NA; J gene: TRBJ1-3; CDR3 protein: CSSGVGNTIYF; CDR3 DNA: TGCAGTTCAGGGGTTGGAAACACCATATATTTT
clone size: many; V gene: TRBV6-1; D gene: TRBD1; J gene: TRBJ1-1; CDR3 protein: CASRSYRGLTEAFF; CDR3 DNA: TGTGCCAGCAGGTCTTACAGGGGGCTCACTGAAGCTTTCTTT
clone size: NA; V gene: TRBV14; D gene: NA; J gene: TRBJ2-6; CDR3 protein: CASSRRVSGANVLTF; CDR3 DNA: TGTGCCAGCAGCCGCAGGGTTTCTGGGGCCAACGTCCTGACTTTC
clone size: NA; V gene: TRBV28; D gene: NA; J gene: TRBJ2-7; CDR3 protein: CANPREAPYEQYF; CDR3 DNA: TGTGCCAACCCAAGGGAGGCCCCCTACGAGCAGTACTTC
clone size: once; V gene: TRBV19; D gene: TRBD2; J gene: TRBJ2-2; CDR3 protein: CASVGLRTSGGTGELFF; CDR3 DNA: TGTGCCAGTGTCGGTCTTAGGACTAGCGGGGGGACCGGGGAGCTGTTTTTT
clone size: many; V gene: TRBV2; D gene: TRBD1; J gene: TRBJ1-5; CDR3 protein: CASSGTGGNQPQHF; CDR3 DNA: TGTGCCAGCAGTGGGACAGGGGGCAATCAGCCCCAGCATTTT
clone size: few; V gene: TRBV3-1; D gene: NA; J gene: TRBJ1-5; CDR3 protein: CASSQMGRGQPQHF; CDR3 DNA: TGTGCCAGCAGCCAGATGGGGCGGGGTCAGCCCCAGCATTTT
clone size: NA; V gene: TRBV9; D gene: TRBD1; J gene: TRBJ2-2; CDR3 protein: CASSPRTGALGFGELFF; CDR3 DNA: TGTGCCAGCAGCCCTCGGACAGGGGCATTGGGGTTCGGGGAGCTGTTTTTT
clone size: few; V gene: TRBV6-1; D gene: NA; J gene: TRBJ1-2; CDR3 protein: CASRTAGAQVRGYTF; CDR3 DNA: TGTGCCAGCAGGACGGCAGGGGCGCAGGTTCGCGGCTACACCTTC
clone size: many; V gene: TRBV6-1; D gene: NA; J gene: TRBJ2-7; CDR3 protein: CASSPTLGSLSYEQYF; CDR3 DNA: TGTGCCAGCAGTCCCACTCTGGGGAGCCTTTCCTACGAGCAGTACTTC
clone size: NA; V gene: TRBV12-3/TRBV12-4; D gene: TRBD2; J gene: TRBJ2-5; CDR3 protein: CASSISGVQETQYF; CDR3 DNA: TGTGCCAGCAGCATTAGCGGGGTACAAGAGACCCAGTACTTC
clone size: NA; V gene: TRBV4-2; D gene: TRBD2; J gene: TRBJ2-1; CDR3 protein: CASSQDPLAGENEQFF; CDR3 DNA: TGTGCCAGCAGCCAAGATCCACTAGCGGGAGAAAATGAGCAGTTCTTC
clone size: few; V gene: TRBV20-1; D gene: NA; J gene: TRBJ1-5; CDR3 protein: CSAHYGHSNQPQHF; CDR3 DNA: TGCAGTGCCCACTATGGTCATAGCAATCAGCCCCAGCATTTT
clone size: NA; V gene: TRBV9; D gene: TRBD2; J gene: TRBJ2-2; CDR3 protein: CASSTDLAGGNTGELFF; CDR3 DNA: TGTGCCAGCAGCACAGACCTAGCGGGAGGAAACACCGGGGAGCTGTTTTTT
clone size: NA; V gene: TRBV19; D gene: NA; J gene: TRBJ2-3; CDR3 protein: CASLRGDTQYF; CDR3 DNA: TGTGCCAGCCTCCGTGGAGATACGCAGTATTTT
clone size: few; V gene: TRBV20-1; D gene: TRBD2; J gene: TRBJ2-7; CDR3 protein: CSAPTGVAGNSHEQYF; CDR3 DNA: TGCAGTGCTCCGACGGGGGTAGCGGGTAATTCCCACGAGCAGTACTTC
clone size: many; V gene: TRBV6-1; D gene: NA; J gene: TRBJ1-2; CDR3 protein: CASTTGEGFYGYTF; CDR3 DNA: TGTGCCAGCACTACCGGGGAGGGTTTCTATGGCTACACCTTC
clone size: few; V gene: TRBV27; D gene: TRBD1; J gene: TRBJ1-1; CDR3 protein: CASSLYRTGHTEAFF; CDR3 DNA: TGTGCCAGCAGTTTATACCGGACAGGCCACACTGAAGCTTTCTTT
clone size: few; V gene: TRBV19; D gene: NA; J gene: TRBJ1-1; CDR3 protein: CASSPGGGETEAFF; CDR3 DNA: TGTGCCAGTAGCCCAGGTGGGGGGGAGACTGAAGCTTTCTTT
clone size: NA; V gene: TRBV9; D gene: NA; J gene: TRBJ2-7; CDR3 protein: CATSSLYEQHF; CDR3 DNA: TGTGCCACCAGTTCTCTCTACGAGCAGCACTTC
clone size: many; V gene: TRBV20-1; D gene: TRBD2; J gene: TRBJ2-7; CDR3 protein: CSARESGSRSYEQYF; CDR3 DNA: TGCAGTGCTAGAGAAAGCGGGAGTCGTTCCTACGAGCAGTACTTC
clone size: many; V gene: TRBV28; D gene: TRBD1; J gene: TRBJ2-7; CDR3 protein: CASSSDREIGEQYF; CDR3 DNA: TGTGCCAGCAGCAGCGACAGGGAAATAGGCGAGCAGTACTTC